Each of the 20 T cell receptor beta chains below was sequenced from the same sample in a study of graft-versus-host responses after intestinal transplantation. Their antigens are not known. Sequencing used immunoSEQ multiplex PCR; TCRdb keeps in-frame clones, though not all of them. The table has over 100,000 clones, 93% seen once. The sample here was unstimulated CD8+ T cells sorted from spleen or lymph node cells, taken before transplant. All receptors come from a human donor who was the organ donor for an intestinal transplant.

In its sample, this clone was seen once. The J gene is TRBJ2-5, the V gene TRBV28; 10 nucleotides align to TRBD2. The CDR3 covers 12 residues. Germline assignment: CDR1 MDHEN and CDR2 SYDVKM. With 6 bases clipped from V and 5 bases from J, the junction kept 0 bases outside the gene matches. CDR3 amino acids: CASRLAGETQYF. CDR3 bases: TGTGCCAGCAGACTAGCGGGGGAGACCCAGTACTTC.

This sequence joins TRBV9 and TRBJ2-5, with D possibly TRBD2 on 5 matching bases. V lost 4 bases, J lost 5 bases, and 15 bases lay in between. Per the germline V gene, CDR1 is SGDLS and CDR2 is YYNGEE. The length of the CDR3 is 14 residues. The chain's CDR3 is CASSSPKREETQYF. The CDR3 DNA follows: TGTGCCAGCAGCTCACCAAAGAGGGAGGAGACCCAGTACTTC. Variable domain in full (rest from reference TRBV9 and TRBJ2-5): DSGVTQTPKHLITATGQRVTLRCSPRSGDLSVYWYQQSLDQGLQFLIQYYNGEERAKGNILERFSAQQFPDLHSELNLSSLELGDSALYFCASSSPKREETQYFGPGTRLLVL.

V usage is TRBV6-5 and J usage is TRBJ1-2; unclear D gene. Germline lookup yields CDR1 MNHEY and CDR2 SVGAGI. The CDR3 consists of 14 residues. The germline V and J ends were trimmed by 7 bases and 0 bases, with 12 bases remaining between them. CDR3 DNA: TGTGCCAGCAAATACAGAGAATCTAACTATGGCTACACCTTC. It is translated as CASKYRESNYGYTF.

The chain links TRBV5-8 to TRBJ2-7, with D possibly called TRBD1 or TRBD2 (5 bases each). This CDR3 region has 12 residues. Germline values: CDR1 SGHTS, CDR2 YDEGEE. V was pared by 2 bases and J by 6 bases, with 9 bases between. CDR3 nucleotides: TGTGCCAGCAGCTTCGGGGCCCGCGAGCAGTACTTC. Amino acids: CASSFGAREQYF.

The chain recombines TRBV6-1 with TRBJ2-1; TRBD2 is a possible D gene (6 bases). This CDR3 has 15 amino acids. CDR1 MNHNS and CDR2 SASEGT come from the germline V gene. The germline V and J ends were trimmed by 6 bases and 2 bases, with 14 bases remaining between them. The CDR3 region is CASRPGDSAYNEQFF. The CDR3 DNA reads as TGTGCCAGCAGGCCCGGGGACTCCGCCTACAATGAGCAGTTCTTC.

The chain combines TRBV2 with TRBJ2-1, with D perhaps TRBD2 (5 bases). There are 13 residues in the CDR3. From germline, CDR1 is SNHLY and CDR2 FYNNEI. With 3 bases removed from V and 6 bases from J, the gap between germline ends came to 9 bases. CDR3 region: CASSEASFNEQFF. The CDR3 DNA sequence: TGTGCCAGCAGTGAGGCTAGCTTCAATGAGCAGTTCTTC. The complete variable domain, with remaining parts taken from reference TRBV2 and TRBJ2-1, reads EPEVTQTPSHQVTQMGQEVILRCVPISNHLYFYWYRQILGQKVEFLVSFYNNEISEKSEIFDDQFSVERPDGSNFTLKIRSTKLEDSAMYFCASSEASFNEQFFGPGTRLTVL.

The rearrangement links TRBV5-5 to TRBJ2-7, with 11 nucleotides matching TRBD2. In germline, CDR1 is SGHKS, CDR2 YYEKEE (reference sequence). This CDR3 contains 20 residues. Trimming took 7 bases from V and 1 from J; bases not matched to a gene: 22. The CDR3 sequence: CASAGRWVDSGRAPSYEQYF. Here the CDR3 DNA reads TGTGCCAGCGCGGGACGCTGGGTGGATAGCGGGAGGGCCCCGTCCTACGAGCAGTACTTC.

This chain uses TRBV6-1 with TRBJ1-5; D is possibly TRBD1 (6 bases). The V and J ends lost 5 bases and 3 bases respectively, with 11 bases between them. Germline V lookup: CDR1 MNHNS, CDR2 SASEGT. The CDR3 length is 14 residues. Here the CDR3 DNA reads TGTGCCAGCAGTTATAGGGGGGACAATCAGCCCCAGCATTTT. Translated, it gives CASSYRGDNQPQHF.

This clone was found once. The chain recombines TRBV28 with TRBJ1-1; no reliable D call. Trimming took off 5 bases at V and 2 bases at J, with 12 bases between the two ends. Germline CDR1 reads MDHEN; CDR2 reads SYDVKM. This CDR3 is 14 amino acids long. This chain's CDR3 is CASSRGYLNTEAFF. CDR3 nucleotides: TGTGCCAGCAGTCGCGGGTACCTAAACACTGAAGCTTTCTTT.

The DNA of the CDR3 is TGTGCCAGCAGCGATGAAGGCAACTGGGGCCAGCCCCAGCATTTT. This encodes CASSDEGNWGQPQHF. The rearrangement links TRBV28 to TRBJ1-5, with a possible D match to TRBD1 (5 bases). V gave up 6 bases and J gave up 7 bases, with 19 bases separating them. The CDR3 covers 15 residues. Germline CDR1 MDHEN, CDR2 SYDVKM.

This clone was picked up one time. The V and J genes are TRBV6-1 and TRBJ1-2, with a weak D call TRBD1 (5 bases). There are 18 residues in the CDR3. The germline gives CDR1 MNHNS, CDR2 SASEGT. Deletions cut 2 bases from V and 3 bases from J, with 22 bases between. The CDR3 region is CASSEWGSWNYGDYGYTF. As DNA, the CDR3 is TGTGCCAGCAGTGAATGGGGCAGCTGGAACTATGGTGACTATGGCTACACCTTC.

This chain joins TRBV30 and TRBJ2-3, with D possibly TRBD2 on 6 matching bases. V lost 2 bases to trimming and J lost 5 bases, with 14 bases between them. Germline V lookup: CDR1 GTSNPN, CDR2 SVGIG (reference sequence). The CDR3 consists of 14 residues. CDR3 region: CAWSTGAGVDTQYF. In nucleotides, the CDR3 is TGTGCCTGGAGTACGGGAGCTGGGGTAGATACGCAGTATTTT.

This chain connects TRBV4-1 to TRBJ2-3, with 10 bases fitting TRBD1. J gave up 3 bases and V 5 bases, and 2 bases lay outside the gene matches. The CDR3 loop spans 14 amino acids. Germline CDR1 reads MGHRA; CDR2 reads YSYEKL. The CDR3 reads CASSAGQGTDTQYF. The CDR3 region has the DNA TGCGCCAGCAGCGCGGGACAGGGGACAGATACGCAGTATTTT.

The rearrangement joins TRBV9 to TRBJ1-4, with TRBD1 as a possible D gene (5 bases). The germline V gene encodes CDR1 SGDLS and CDR2 YYNGEE. The V end was cut by 3 bases, the J end by 4 bases, with 13 bases between. CDR3 length: 15 amino acids. CDR3 protein: CASSAGTVNNEKLFF. The CDR3 DNA reads TGTGCCAGCAGCGCCGGGACTGTAAATAATGAAAAACTGTTTTTT.

This chain links TRBV7-6 with TRBJ2-1, with TRBD2 matching 8 bases. V shed 3 bases, J shed 9 bases, and the junction held 7 bases outside the gene matches. This CDR3 is built from 14 residues. Germline V gene lookup returns CDR1 SGHVS and CDR2 FNYEAQ. DNA of the CDR3: TGTGCCAGCAGCTTGTCAGCGGGAGAAGGTGAGCAGTTCTTC. It yields the protein CASSLSAGEGEQFF.

V is TRBV28 and J is TRBJ1-2, with TRBD1 as a possible D gene (5 bases). Germline CDR1 reads MDHEN; CDR2 reads SYDVKM. Trimming took 2 bases from V and 4 from J, leaving 11 bases between them. The CDR3 runs 14 residues. The chain's CDR3 is CASSLPGTAYGYTF. In DNA, the CDR3 is TGTGCCAGCAGTTTACCAGGGACGGCCTATGGCTACACCTTC.

As to this clone: A junction boundary mismatches the germline segment, possibly from a read error. The rearrangement links TRBV4-1 to TRBJ1-2; D unclear. This CDR3 has 14 amino acids. CDR1 and CDR2 (germline): MGHRA, YSYEKL. The CDR3 region has the DNA TGCGCCAGCAGCCAAGACCCCGGTAACTATGACTACACCTTC. It translates to CASSQDPGNYDYTF.

The chain couples TRBV19 to TRBJ1-2; a weak D match, TRBD1 (5 bases). V lost 2 bases and J 7 bases, leaving 14 bases between the germline ends. This CDR3 contains 14 residues. Germline values: CDR1 LNHDA, CDR2 SQIVND (reference sequence). CDR3 sequence reads: CASSISLGDRGYTF. The CDR3 bases are TGTGCCAGTAGTATAAGCTTGGGGGATCGTGGCTACACCTTC.

The rearrangement uses TRBV27 and TRBJ2-1, with 9 bases fitting TRBD2. The V gene's germline CDR1 is MNHEY and CDR2 SMNVEV (reference sequence). V lost 3 bases to trimming and J lost 4 bases; unmatched junction nucleotides: 4. The CDR3 sequence is 15 residues long. In DNA, the CDR3 is TGTGCCAGCAGTTTCCCGGGACTAGCTTACAATGAGCAGTTCTTC. Protein product: CASSFPGLAYNEQFF.

This rearrangement joins TRBV27 to TRBJ2-2; TRBD2 matches at 9 bases. This CDR3 has 19 residues. The J segment lost 8 bases and the V segment lost 5 bases, leaving 21 bases of the junction unmatched. The germline CDR1 and CDR2 sequences are MNHEY and SMNVEV (reference sequence). The CDR3 protein is CASSRPDRLAGNPRGELFF. The CDR3 bases are TGTGCCAGCAGTCGTCCCGACCGTCTAGCGGGAAACCCAAGGGGGGAGCTGTTTTTT.